A single sample gave rise to the 9 T cell receptor beta chains below, sequenced in a study of CD8 T cells in Susac syndrome. After extraction with the RNeasy kit, about 0.5 to 1 ug of the RNA was reverse transcribed using random hexamers. TCRdb fed the immunoSEQ multiplex PCR reads into MiXCR, producing one record per CDR3 protein. The data contain 120,000 to 150,000 distinct CDR3 sequences, approximately 96% of them singletons. Sequencing was carried out using CD4+ T cells from PBMCs. Receptors originate from a human donor with Susac syndrome.

V is TRBV21-1 and J is TRBJ1-2. TRBV21-1 is a pseudogene locus. This CDR3 region has 14 residues. The CDR3 DNA reads as TGTGCCAGCCTACGAGGCCCAAACGTTTATGGCTACACCTTC. Protein sequence: CASLRGPNVYGYTF.

The chain combines TRBV7-8 with TRBJ1-6; D perhaps matches TRBD1 (5 bases). The CDR3 contains 14 residues. Trimming pared 5 bases from V and 7 bases from J, leaving 12 bases between. Per the germline V gene, CDR1 is SGHVS and CDR2 is FQNEAQ. The CDR3 loop reads CASSTGTGNSPLHF. The CDR3, as DNA: TGTGCCAGCAGCACCGGGACTGGGAATTCACCCCTCCACTTT.

The CDR3 nucleotides are TGCAGTGCTAGTGGGAATGGCTACACCTTC. Translated, it gives CSASGNGYTF. This rearrangement joins TRBV20-1 to TRBJ1-2; D is unclear. The CDR3 runs to 10 residues. Germline V gene sequence: CDR1 DFQATT, CDR2 SNEGSKA (reference sequence). Trimming shortened V by 3 bases and J by 6 bases, and 5 bases separated the two germline ends.

The chain is built from TRBV7-2 and TRBJ1-1; D is unresolved. Germline V lookup: CDR1 SGHTA, CDR2 FQGNSA. Trimming removed 5 bases from V and 5 bases from J, with 12 bases in between. The CDR3 sequence is 13 residues long. The CDR3 region is CASSPRAVTEAFF. CDR3 DNA: TGTGCCAGCAGCCCCCGGGCTGTGACTGAAGCTTTCTTT.

This chain links TRBV7-6 with TRBJ2-1, with no clear D. This CDR3 is 13 amino acids long. The V and J ends lost 1 base and 7 bases respectively, with 8 bases between them. Germline V lookup: CDR1 SGHVS, CDR2 FNYEAQ. The CDR3 DNA reads as TGTGCCAGCAGCTTAGGACTCGGAAATGAGCAGTTCTTC. This translates into CASSLGLGNEQFF.

The chain links TRBV18 to TRBJ2-4; tentative D call: TRBD1 (6 bases). Germline assignment: CDR1 KGHSH and CDR2 LQKENI. This CDR3 region has 14 residues. Trimming took 4 bases from V and 5 from J, leaving 12 bases between them. The CDR3 DNA is TGTGCCAGCTCACTTACAGGGCGAGAAAACATTCAGTACTTC. Its protein product is CASSLTGRENIQYF.

Comments on this clonotype: The germline gene is not matched at one end of the junction; a read error may be the cause. The V and J genes are TRBV29-1 and TRBJ2-2; weak D call: TRBD2 (5 bases). In germline, CDR1 is SQVTM, CDR2 ANQGSEA. This CDR3 region has 12 residues. The CDR3 here is CSVGSSTGKLFF. DNA of the CDR3: TGCAGCGTTGGTAGTTCCACCGGGAAGCTGTTTTTT.

The V gene is TRBV29-1, the J gene TRBJ2-1; 9 bases are shared with TRBD2. The CDR3 extends over 15 amino acids. Germline lookup yields CDR1 SQVTM and CDR2 ANQGSEA. The J segment lost 0 bases and the V segment lost 7 bases, leaving 7 bases of the junction unmatched. CDR3 sequence reads: CSGTSAGGSYNEQFF. The CDR3 bases are TGCAGCGGGACGTCAGCGGGGGGCTCCTACAATGAGCAGTTCTTC.

J is TRBJ1-5 and V is TRBV19; 10 positions match TRBD1. V was pared by 4 bases and J by 4 bases, with 4 bases of the junction left unmatched. This CDR3 has 15 amino acids. Germline V gene sequence: CDR1 LNHDA, CDR2 SQIVND (reference sequence). CDR3 DNA sequence: TGTGCCAGTAGTACCCGGACAGGGGGTAATCAGCCCCAGCATTTT. It translates to CASSTRTGGNQPQHF. Full variable domain (outside the CDR3, taken from reference TRBV19 and TRBJ1-5): DGGITQSPKYLFRKEGQNVTLSCEQNLNHDAMYWYRQDPGQGLRLIYYSQIVNDFQKGDIAEGYSVSREKKESFPLTVTSAQKNPTAFYLCASSTRTGGNQPQHFGDGTRLSIL.